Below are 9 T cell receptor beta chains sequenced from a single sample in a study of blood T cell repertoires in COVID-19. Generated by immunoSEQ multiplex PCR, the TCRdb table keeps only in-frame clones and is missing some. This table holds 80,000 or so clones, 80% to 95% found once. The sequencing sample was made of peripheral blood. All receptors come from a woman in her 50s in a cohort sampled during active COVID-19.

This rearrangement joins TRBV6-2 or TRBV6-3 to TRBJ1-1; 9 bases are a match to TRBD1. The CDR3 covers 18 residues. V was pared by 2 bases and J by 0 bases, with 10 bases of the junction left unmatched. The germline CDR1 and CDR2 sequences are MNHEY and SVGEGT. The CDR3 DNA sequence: TGTGCCAGCAGTTACCGCCTCCCGGGACAGGGTTTGAACACTGAAGCTTTCTTT. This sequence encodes CASSYRLPGQGLNTEAFF.

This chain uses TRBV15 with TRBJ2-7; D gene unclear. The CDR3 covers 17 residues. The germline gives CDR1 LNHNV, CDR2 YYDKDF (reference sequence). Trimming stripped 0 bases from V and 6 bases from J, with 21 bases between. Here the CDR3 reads CATSRDPIPARNSEQYF. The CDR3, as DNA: TGTGCCACCAGCAGAGATCCCATTCCGGCCAGGAATAGCGAGCAGTACTTC.

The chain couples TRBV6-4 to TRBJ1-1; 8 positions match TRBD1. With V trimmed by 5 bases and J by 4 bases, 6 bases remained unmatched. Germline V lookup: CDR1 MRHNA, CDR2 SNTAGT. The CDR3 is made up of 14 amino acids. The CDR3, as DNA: TGTGCCAGCAGTCTGGACAGGGCGGCCACTGAAGCTTTCTTT. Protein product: CASSLDRAATEAFF.

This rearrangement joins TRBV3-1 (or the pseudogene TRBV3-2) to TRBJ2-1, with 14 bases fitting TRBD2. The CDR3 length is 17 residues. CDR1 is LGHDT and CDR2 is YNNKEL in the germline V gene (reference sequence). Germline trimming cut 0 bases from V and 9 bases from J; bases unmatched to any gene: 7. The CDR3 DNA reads TGTGCCAGCAGCCAAGATAGGAGAGGACTAGCGGGGGGTGAGCAGTTCTTC. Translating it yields CASSQDRRGLAGGEQFF.

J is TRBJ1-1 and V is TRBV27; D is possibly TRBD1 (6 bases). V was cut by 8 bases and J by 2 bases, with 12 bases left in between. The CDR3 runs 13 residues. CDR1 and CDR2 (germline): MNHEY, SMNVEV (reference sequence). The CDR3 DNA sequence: TGTGCCAGCGGGACATCTTCTAACACTGAAGCTTTCTTT. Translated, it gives CASGTSSNTEAFF.

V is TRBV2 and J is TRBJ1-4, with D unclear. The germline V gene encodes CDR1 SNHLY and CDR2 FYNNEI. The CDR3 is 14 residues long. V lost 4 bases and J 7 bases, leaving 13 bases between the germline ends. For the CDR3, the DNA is TGTGCCAGCAGTGTCGTGGAGGCGGGTGAAAAACTGTTTTTT. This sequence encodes CASSVVEAGEKLFF.

CDR3 loop: CSVERDSLYGYTF. The CDR3 DNA follows: TGCAGCGTTGAGCGGGACAGTCTTTATGGCTACACCTTC. The rearrangement uses TRBV29-1 and TRBJ1-2; 7 bases are a match to TRBD1. The CDR3 consists of 13 residues. CDR1 is SQVTM, CDR2 ANQGSEA, per germline. V was clipped by 3 bases and J by 5 bases; unmatched bases: 6.

CDR3 protein: CASSFERDTQYF. The CDR3 DNA follows: TGCGCCAGCAGCTTCGAGCGGGATACGCAGTATTTT. V gene TRBV5-1 combines with J gene TRBJ2-3, with D maybe TRBD2 (5 bases). The CDR3 runs 12 residues. Germline CDR1 is SGHRS and CDR2 is YFSETQ. Trimming shortened V by 2 bases and J by 6 bases, and 7 bases separated the two germline ends.

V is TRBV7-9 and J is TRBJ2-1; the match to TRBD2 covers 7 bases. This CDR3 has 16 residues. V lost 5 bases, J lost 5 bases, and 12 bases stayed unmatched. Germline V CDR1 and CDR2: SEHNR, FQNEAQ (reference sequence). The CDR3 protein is CASSPRTGRENNEQFF. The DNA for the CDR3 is TGTGCCAGCAGCCCACGGACGGGGCGGGAGAACAATGAGCAGTTCTTC.